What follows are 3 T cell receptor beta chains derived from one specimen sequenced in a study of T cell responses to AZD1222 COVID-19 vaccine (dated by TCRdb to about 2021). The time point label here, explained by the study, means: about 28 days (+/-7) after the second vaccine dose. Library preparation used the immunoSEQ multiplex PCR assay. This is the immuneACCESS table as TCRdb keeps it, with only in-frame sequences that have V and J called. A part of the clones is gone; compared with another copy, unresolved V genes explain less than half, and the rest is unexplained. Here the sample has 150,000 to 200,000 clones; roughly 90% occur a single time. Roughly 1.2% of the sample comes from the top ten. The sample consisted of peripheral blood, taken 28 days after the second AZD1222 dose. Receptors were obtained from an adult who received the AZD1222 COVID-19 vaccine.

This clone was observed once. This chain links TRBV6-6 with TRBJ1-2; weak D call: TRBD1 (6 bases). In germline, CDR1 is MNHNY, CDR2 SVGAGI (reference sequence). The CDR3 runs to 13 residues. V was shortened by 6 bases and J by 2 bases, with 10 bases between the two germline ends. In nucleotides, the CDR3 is TGTGCCAGCAGCCCGGGGGCGAACTATGGCTACACCTTC. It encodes CASSPGANYGYTF.

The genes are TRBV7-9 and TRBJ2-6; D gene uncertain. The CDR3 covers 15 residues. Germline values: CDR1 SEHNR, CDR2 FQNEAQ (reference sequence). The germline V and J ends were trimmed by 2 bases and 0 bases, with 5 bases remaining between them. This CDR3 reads CASSLTGSGANVLTF. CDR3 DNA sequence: TGTGCCAGCAGCTTAACCGGCTCTGGGGCCAACGTCCTGACTTTC.

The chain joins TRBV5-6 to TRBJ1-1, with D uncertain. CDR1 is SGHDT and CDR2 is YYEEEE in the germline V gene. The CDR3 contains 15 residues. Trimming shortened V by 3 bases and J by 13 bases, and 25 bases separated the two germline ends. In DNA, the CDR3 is TGTGCCAGCAGCTCCCGGGCGGGATCGTCGCGATTAGGTTTCTTT. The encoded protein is CASSSRAGSSRLGFF.